Included here is one T cell receptor beta chain sequence, with context. These data are taken from a study of blood T cell repertoires in COVID-19. Generated by immunoSEQ multiplex PCR, the TCRdb table keeps only in-frame clones and is missing some. The sample yields over 95,000 clones, approximately 80% seen once. The trim removed 4 bases at V and 6 bases at J, leaving 15 bases unmatched. The CDR3 is 16 residues long. Germline V CDR1 and CDR2: SGHAT, FQDESV (reference sequence). The TCR was taken from a human donor in a cohort sampled during active COVID-19. The V and J genes are TRBV11-1 and TRBJ2-7; 7 bases are shared with TRBD1. The material sequenced was peripheral blood. The CDR3 loop is CASSSFLGQLVSEQYF. Written as DNA, the CDR3 is TGTGCCAGCAGCTCCTTCCTGGGACAGTTGGTGAGCGAGCAGTACTTC.